A single sample is the source of the 16 T cell receptor beta chains below, sequenced in a study of cytomegalovirus exposure and HLA in healthy donors. PCR was performed using 60 Vbeta and 13 Jbeta primers. Produced via immunoSEQ multiplex PCR; TCRdb's table is partial and in-frame only. Of more than 85,000 clones listed, roughly 70% were seen once; the top ten hold around 5%. The sequencing sample was made of PBMCs. The receptor source for this set is a woman aged 18-29 years in good health and CMV-seropositive.

V usage is TRBV21-1 and J usage is TRBJ1-4. TRBV21-1 is a pseudogene locus. The CDR3 covers 15 residues. CDR3: CASSKARGGCEKLFF. Written as DNA, the CDR3 is TGTGCCAGCAGCAAAGCTAGGGGGGGGTGTGAAAAACTGTTTTTT.

The chain is built from TRBV18 and TRBJ2-5; 7 positions match TRBD2. Germline values: CDR1 KGHSH, CDR2 LQKENI. The junction had 8 bases not matched to a gene; V was cut back by 3 bases and J by 4 bases. The CDR3 runs 15 residues. The CDR3 here is CASSPLAGRVETQYF. The CDR3, as DNA: TGTGCCAGCTCACCCCTGGCAGGGAGGGTAGAGACCCAGTACTTC.

The gene calls are TRBV30 and TRBJ1-1; TRBD1 aligns across 8 bases. In germline, CDR1 is GTSNPN, CDR2 SVGIG (reference sequence). The CDR3 contains 15 residues. After removal of 0 bases from V and 5 bases from J, the junction contained 8 bases not matched to a gene. CDR3 coding DNA: TGTGCCTGGAGTGTGGGTGACAGGGGAAATACTGAAGCTTTCTTT. Amino acids: CAWSVGDRGNTEAFF.

The chain is built from TRBV27 and TRBJ2-5, with TRBD1 identical over 9 bases. The germline CDR1 and CDR2 sequences are MNHEY and SMNVEV (reference sequence). The V and J ends lost 3 bases and 1 base, in that order; junction bases with no gene match: 3. The CDR3 consists of 15 residues. This CDR3 is CASSFSTGGQETQYF. CDR3 DNA: TGTGCCAGCAGTTTTTCGACAGGGGGCCAAGAGACCCAGTACTTC.

The chain uses TRBV27 and TRBJ2-1, with TRBD1 matching over 10 bases. The CDR3 contains 13 residues. Looked up from germline, CDR1 is MNHEY and CDR2 is SMNVEV (reference sequence). Unmatched junction bases numbered 5, after V lost 8 bases and J lost 7 bases. In nucleotides, the CDR3 is TGTGCCAGCCCCCGGGACAGGGGAAATGAGCAGTTCTTC. Translated, it gives CASPRDRGNEQFF.

The rearrangement uses TRBV11-3 and TRBJ2-3; TRBD1 matches 11 bases. The CDR3 sequence is 15 residues long. Trimming cost V 5 bases and J 7 bases; bases outside gene matches: 8. Germline V gene sequence: CDR1 SGHNT, CDR2 YENEEA. The CDR3 DNA follows: TGTGCCAGCAGCACCCCGGACAGGGGGCATCATACGCAGTATTTT. Protein product: CASSTPDRGHHTQYF. Full variable domain (remainder filled in from reference TRBV11-3 and TRBJ2-3): EAGVVQSPRYKIIEKKQPVAFWCNPISGHNTLYWYLQNLGQGPELLIRYENEEAVDDSQLPKDRFSAERLKGVDSTLKIQPAELGDSAVYLCASSTPDRGHHTQYFGPGTRLTVL.

As to this clone: One end of the junction is discordant with germline, which a read error may explain. The chain joins TRBV7-9 to TRBJ2-1, with D possibly TRBD1 on 6 matching bases. This CDR3 spans 17 amino acids. Per the germline V gene, CDR1 is SEHNR and CDR2 is FQNEAQ (reference sequence). The CDR3, as DNA: TGTGCCAGCAGATTAGGGGTGACTGGAAAGGGGGTAAATGAGCAGTTCTTC. Its protein product is CASRLGVTGKGVNEQFF.

This chain links TRBV19 with TRBJ2-7, with D unresolved. V was cut by 3 bases and J by 4 bases, with 16 bases left in between. In germline, CDR1 is LNHDA, CDR2 SQIVND (reference sequence). This CDR3 has 15 residues. CDR3 region: CASSIRLADGYEQYF. CDR3 nucleotide sequence: TGTGCCAGTAGTATTAGACTGGCGGATGGGTACGAGCAGTACTTC. Based on the CDR3 plus reference TRBV19 and TRBJ2-7, the full variable domain is DGGITQSPKYLFRKEGQNVTLSCEQNLNHDAMYWYRQDPGQGLRLIYYSQIVNDFQKGDIAEGYSVSREKKESFPLTVTSAQKNPTAFYLCASSIRLADGYEQYFGPGTRLTVT.

This clone has just one count. This chain links TRBV5-1 with TRBJ1-2, with 10 bases lining up with TRBD1. The CDR3 contains 13 residues. The ends lost 4 bases at V and 10 bases at J; junction bases unmatched: 7. CDR1 and CDR2 from the germline V gene are SGHRS and YFSETQ. CDR3 region: CASSSWGQGFYTF. As DNA, the CDR3 is TGCGCCAGCAGCAGCTGGGGACAGGGGTTCTACACCTTC.

This clone was seen a few times. The rearrangement links TRBV5-4 to TRBJ2-7, with 7 bases fitting TRBD1. This CDR3 is built from 15 residues. With 5 bases clipped from V and 2 bases from J, the junction kept 10 bases outside the gene matches. The germline V gene encodes CDR1 SGHNT and CDR2 YYREEE (reference sequence). The CDR3 here is CASSTWDRGTYEQYF. CDR3 coding DNA: TGTGCCAGCAGTACGTGGGACAGAGGAACCTACGAGCAGTACTTC.

In this sample, this clone turned up a few times. The chain is built from TRBV7-8 and TRBJ1-1; 9 bases agree with TRBD1. The V segment lost 2 bases and the J segment 5 bases; nucleotides outside the gene matches: 3. The germline gives CDR1 SGHVS, CDR2 FQNEAQ. CDR3 length: 14 amino acids. For the CDR3, the DNA is TGTGCCAGCAGCTTAACAGGGGGCGAGACTGAAGCTTTCTTT. Its protein product is CASSLTGGETEAFF. The full variable domain, with the rest looked up from reference TRBV7-8 and TRBJ1-1, is GAGVSQSPRYKVAKRGQDVALRCDPISGHVSLFWYQQALGQGPEFLTYFQNEAQLDKSGLPSDRFFAERPEGSVSTLKIQRTQQEDSAVYLCASSLTGGETEAFFGQGTRLTVV.

J is TRBJ2-3 and V is TRBV7-9; the match to TRBD2 covers 9 bases. V lost 0 bases, J lost 4 bases, and 5 bases stayed unmatched. Germline loops: CDR1 SEHNR, CDR2 FQNEAQ (reference sequence). This CDR3 region has 16 residues. The CDR3 DNA reads TGTGCCAGCAGCTTAGCTAGCGGGAGATGGGCAGATACGCAGTATTTT. Translation gives CASSLASGRWADTQYF.

The chain carries TRBV27 and TRBJ2-5, with 9 nucleotides matching TRBD1. Trimming removed 5 bases from V and 5 bases from J; junction bases left unmatched: 6. The CDR3 totals 14 residues. CDR1 and CDR2 (germline): MNHEY, SMNVEV (reference sequence). The chain's CDR3 is CASSLWTGEETQYF. The CDR3 DNA is TGTGCCAGCAGTCTTTGGACAGGGGAGGAGACCCAGTACTTC.

This clone was seen once. The chain has TRBV5-1 and TRBJ2-5, with 14 nucleotides matching TRBD2. The end of the DNA aligns better with TRBJ2-7, so the J call may be wrong. Germline CDR1 reads SGHRS; CDR2 reads YFSETQ. The length of the CDR3 is 15 residues. This chain's CDR3 is CASSSGLAGAREQYF. The CDR3 bases are TGCGCCAGCAGCTCGGGACTAGCGGGAGCCCGCGAGCAGTACTTC.

Only one count was recorded for this clone. The chain recombines TRBV2 with TRBJ2-7; TRBD2 agrees at 9 bases. Germline V lookup: CDR1 SNHLY, CDR2 FYNNEI. CDR3 length equals 13 residues. V lost 7 bases to trimming and J lost 3 bases; unmatched junction nucleotides: 4. The CDR3: CASNIAGVYEQYF. CDR3 in DNA: TGTGCCAGCAATATAGCGGGAGTCTACGAGCAGTACTTC.

This clone was seen a handful of times. The chain uses TRBV10-3 and TRBJ2-1, with 9 bases identical to TRBD1. Germline V CDR1 and CDR2: ENHRY, SYGVKD. The ends lost 5 bases at V and 8 bases at J; junction bases unmatched: 7. CDR3 size: 14 residues. This CDR3 reads CAISWDRAGDEQFF. The CDR3 DNA sequence: TGTGCCATCAGTTGGGACAGGGCGGGGGATGAGCAGTTCTTC.